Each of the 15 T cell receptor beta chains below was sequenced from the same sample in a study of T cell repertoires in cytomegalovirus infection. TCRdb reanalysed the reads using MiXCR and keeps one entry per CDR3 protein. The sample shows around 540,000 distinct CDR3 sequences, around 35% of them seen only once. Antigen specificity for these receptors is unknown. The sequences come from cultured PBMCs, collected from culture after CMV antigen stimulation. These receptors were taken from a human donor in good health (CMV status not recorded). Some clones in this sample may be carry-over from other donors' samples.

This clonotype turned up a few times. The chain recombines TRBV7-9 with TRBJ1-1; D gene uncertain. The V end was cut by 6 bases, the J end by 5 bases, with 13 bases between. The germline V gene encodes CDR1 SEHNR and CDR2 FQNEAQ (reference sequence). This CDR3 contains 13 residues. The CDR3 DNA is TGTGCCAGCAGACAATGGATGGGGACTGAAGCTTTCTTT. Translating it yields CASRQWMGTEAFF.

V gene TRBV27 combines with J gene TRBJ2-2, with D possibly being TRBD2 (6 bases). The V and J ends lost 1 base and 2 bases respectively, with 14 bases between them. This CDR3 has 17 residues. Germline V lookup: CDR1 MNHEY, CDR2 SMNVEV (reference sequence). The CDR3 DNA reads TGTGCCAGCAGTTTATGGTCCCTAGCGCCAAACACCGGGGAGCTGTTTTTT. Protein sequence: CASSLWSLAPNTGELFF.

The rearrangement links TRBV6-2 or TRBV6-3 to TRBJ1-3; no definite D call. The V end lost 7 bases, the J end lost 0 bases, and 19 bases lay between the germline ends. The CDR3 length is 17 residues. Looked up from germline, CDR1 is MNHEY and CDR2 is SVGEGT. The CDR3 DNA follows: TGTGCCAGCAATCACCGTCTTCCATTAAGCTCTGGAAACACCATATATTTT. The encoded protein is CASNHRLPLSSGNTIYF.

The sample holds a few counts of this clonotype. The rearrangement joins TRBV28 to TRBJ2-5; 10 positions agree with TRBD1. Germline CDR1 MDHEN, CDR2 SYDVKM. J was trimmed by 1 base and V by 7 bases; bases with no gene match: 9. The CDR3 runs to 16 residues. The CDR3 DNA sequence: TGTGCCAGCACTAGAGCGGGACAGGGGCCCCAAGAGACCCAGTACTTC. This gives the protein CASTRAGQGPQETQYF.

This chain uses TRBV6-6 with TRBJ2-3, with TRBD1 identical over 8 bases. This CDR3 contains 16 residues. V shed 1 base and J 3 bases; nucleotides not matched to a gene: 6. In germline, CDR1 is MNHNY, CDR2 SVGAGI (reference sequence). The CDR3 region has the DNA TGTGCCAGCAGTTACTATGGACAGGGCGGAACAGATACGCAGTATTTT. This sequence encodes CASSYYGQGGTDTQYF.

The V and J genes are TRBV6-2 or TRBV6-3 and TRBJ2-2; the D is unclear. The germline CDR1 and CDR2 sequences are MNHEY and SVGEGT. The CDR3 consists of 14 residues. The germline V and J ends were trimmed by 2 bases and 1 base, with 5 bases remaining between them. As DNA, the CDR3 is TGTGCCAGCAGTTACCTGGTGAACACCGGGGAGCTGTTTTTT. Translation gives CASSYLVNTGELFF.

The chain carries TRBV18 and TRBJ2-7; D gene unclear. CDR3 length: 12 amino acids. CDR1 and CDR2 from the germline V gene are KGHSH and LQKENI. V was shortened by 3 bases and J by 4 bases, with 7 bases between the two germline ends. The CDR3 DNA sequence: TGTGCCAGCTCACCGGAGAAATACGAGCAGTACTTC. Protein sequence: CASSPEKYEQYF.

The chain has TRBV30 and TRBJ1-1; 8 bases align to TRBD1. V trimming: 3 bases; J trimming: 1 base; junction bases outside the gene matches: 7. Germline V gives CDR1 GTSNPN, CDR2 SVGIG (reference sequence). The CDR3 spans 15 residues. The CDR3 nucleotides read TGTGCCTGGAGATGGGGTGGACAGGGGAACACTGAAGCTTTCTTT. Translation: CAWRWGGQGNTEAFF.

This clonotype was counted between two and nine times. The CDR3, as DNA: TGTGCCAGCAGGCGACAGGGGGCAGGCTATGGCTACACCTTC. As protein: CASRRQGAGYGYTF. The chain combines TRBV12-3 or TRBV12-4 with TRBJ1-2, with 10 bases fitting TRBD1. The CDR3 extends over 14 amino acids. Trimming at V came to 6 bases and at J to 4 bases, leaving 5 bases not matched to a gene.

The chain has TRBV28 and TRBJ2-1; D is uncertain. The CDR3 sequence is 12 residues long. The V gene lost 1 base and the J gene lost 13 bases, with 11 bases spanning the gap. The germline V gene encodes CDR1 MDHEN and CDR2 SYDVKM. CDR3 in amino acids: CASSLFRLTQFF. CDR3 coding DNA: TGTGCCAGCAGTTTATTTCGACTCACACAGTTCTTC. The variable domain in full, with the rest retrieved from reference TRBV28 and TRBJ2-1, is DVKVTQSSRYLVKRTGEKVFLECVQDMDHENMFWYRQDPGLGLRLIYFSYDVKMKEKGDIPEGYSVSREKKERFSLILESASTNQTSMYLCASSLFRLTQFFGPGTRLTVL.

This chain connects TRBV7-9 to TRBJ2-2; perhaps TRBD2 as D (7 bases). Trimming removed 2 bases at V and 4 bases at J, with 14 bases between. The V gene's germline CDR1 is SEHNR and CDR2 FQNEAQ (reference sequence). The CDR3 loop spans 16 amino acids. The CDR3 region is CASSLRGASSTGELFF. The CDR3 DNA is TGTGCCAGCAGCTTACGGGGGGCGAGTAGCACCGGGGAGCTGTTTTTT. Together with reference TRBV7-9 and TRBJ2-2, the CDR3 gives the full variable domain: DTGVSQNPRHKITKRGQNVTFRCDPISEHNRLYWYRQTLGQGPEFLTYFQNEAQLEKSRLLSDRFSAERPKGSFSTLEIQRTEQGDSAMYLCASSLRGASSTGELFFGEGSRLTVL.

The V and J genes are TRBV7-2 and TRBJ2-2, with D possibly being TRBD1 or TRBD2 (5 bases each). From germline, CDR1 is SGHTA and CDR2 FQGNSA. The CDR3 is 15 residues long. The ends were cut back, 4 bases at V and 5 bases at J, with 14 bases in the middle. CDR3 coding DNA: TGTGCCAGCAGCTCTACGGGACGGACGACCGGGGAGCTGTTTTTT. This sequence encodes CASSSTGRTTGELFF. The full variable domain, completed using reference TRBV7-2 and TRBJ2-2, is GAGVSQSPSNKVTEKGKDVELRCDPISGHTALYWYRQSLGQGLEFLIYFQGNSAPDKSGLPSDRFSAERTGGSVSTLTIQRTQQEDSAVYLCASSSTGRTTGELFFGEGSRLTVL.

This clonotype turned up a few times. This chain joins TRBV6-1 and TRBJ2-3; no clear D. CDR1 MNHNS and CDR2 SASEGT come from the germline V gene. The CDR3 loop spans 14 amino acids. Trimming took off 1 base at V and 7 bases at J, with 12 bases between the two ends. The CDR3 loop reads CASSEDGLKNTQYF. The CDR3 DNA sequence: TGTGCCAGCAGTGAAGACGGATTAAAAAATACGCAGTATTTT.

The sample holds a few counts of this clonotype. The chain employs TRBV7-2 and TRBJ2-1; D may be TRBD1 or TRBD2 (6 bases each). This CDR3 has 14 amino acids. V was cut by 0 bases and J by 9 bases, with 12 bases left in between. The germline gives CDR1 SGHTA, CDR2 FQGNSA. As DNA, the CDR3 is TGTGCCAGCAGCTTAGCCCCACAGGGAGGTGAGCAGTTCTTC. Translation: CASSLAPQGGEQFF.

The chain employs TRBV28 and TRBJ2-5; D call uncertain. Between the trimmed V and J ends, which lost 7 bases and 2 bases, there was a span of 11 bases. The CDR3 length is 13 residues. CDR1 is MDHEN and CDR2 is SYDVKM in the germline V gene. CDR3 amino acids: CASIERRQETQYF. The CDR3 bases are TGTGCCAGCATCGAAAGGCGACAAGAGACCCAGTACTTC.